This T cell receptor (beta chain) was recorded in a study of T cell responses to AZD1222 COVID-19 vaccine. Assay: immunoSEQ multiplex PCR; the TCRdb copy retains only in-frame clones and omits some. The table includes 45,000 to 65,000 clones, about 90% detected once. This CDR3 contains 16 residues. V trimming: 4 bases; J trimming: 0 bases; junction bases outside the gene matches: 5. The germline gives CDR1 SGHNT, CDR2 YYREEE (reference sequence). V usage is TRBV5-4 and J usage is TRBJ2-2; TRBD2 aligns across 8 bases. The input for sequencing was peripheral blood, taken on day 0 of AZD1222 vaccination. This receptor was obtained from an adult in good health. CDR3 loop: CASSPGLATNTGELFF. The CDR3 DNA is TGTGCCAGCAGCCCAGGACTAGCCACGAACACCGGGGAGCTGTTTTTT.